This T cell receptor beta chain was profiled in a study of shared clonotypes between healthy human individuals. Study-level results: Researchers found naive subsets generally carried larger estimated richness than memory subsets. Non-shared clonotypes had lower generation probabilities than clonotypes shared by all four sorted-subset donors.

Donors, healthy HIV-negative adults, lacked recent acute infections or vaccinations. Caucasian adults residing in Nashville, Tennessee made up all the donors. Produced via immunoSEQ multiplex PCR; TCRdb's table is partial and in-frame only. The sample holds under 1,900,000 clones; less than 99% are singletons and the top ten take around 0.33%. Germline V lookup: CDR1 SGHNT, CDR2 YYREEE (reference sequence). The trim removed 0 bases at V and 3 bases at J, leaving 4 bases unmatched. The length of the CDR3 is 15 residues. Concerning this clone: Its antigen is undetermined.

Sequencing used naive CD4+ T cells sorted from blood. Subset given: CD45RA+ positively selected. V gene TRBV5-4 combines with J gene TRBJ2-7, with TRBD1 identical over 9 bases. This clonotype was obtained from a man younger than 40 in good health. The CDR3, as DNA: TGTGCCAGCAGCTTGGGGGGACAGGGCGGCTACGAGCAGTACTTC. The encoded protein is CASSLGGQGGYEQYF.